These 26 T cell receptor beta chains came from one sample sequenced in a study of graft-versus-host responses after intestinal transplantation. The repertoire was sequenced with immunoSEQ multiplex PCR; TCRdb's copy has only in-frame clones and lacks some. Here the sample spans 10,000 or so clones, approximately 30% being singletons. Sample: alloreactive CD4+ T cells from a mixed lymphocyte reaction culture, taken before transplantation. Subset denoted: CFSE-low proliferating T cells sorted from roughly six-day pre-transplant mixed lymphocyte reaction (GvH or HvG direction). Receptors were obtained from a human patient who was an organ donor for intestinal transplantation.

V is TRBV6-5 and J is TRBJ2-7; maybe TRBD2 (7 bases). Germline V gene sequence: CDR1 MNHEY, CDR2 SVGAGI. The CDR3 has 11 residues. V lost 6 bases, J lost 6 bases, and 9 bases lay in between. The CDR3 sequence is CASRAGAEQYF. The CDR3 nucleotides read TGTGCCAGCAGGGCGGGGGCCGAGCAGTACTTC.

V and J are TRBV27 and TRBJ2-5; perhaps D is TRBD1 or TRBD2 (5 bases each). Near its end, the DNA agrees better with TRBJ2-7, so the J call may be wrong. CDR3 size: 14 residues. Germline V lookup: CDR1 MNHEY, CDR2 SMNVEV (reference sequence). CDR3 nucleotides: TGTGCCAGCAGTTTATGGGGGAGCCTCTACGAGCAGTACTTC. As protein: CASSLWGSLYEQYF.

In its sample, this clone is medium-sized. This sequence joins TRBV11-2 and TRBJ2-5; 10 positions match TRBD1. The length of the CDR3 is 16 residues. V lost 1 base, J lost 3 bases, and 5 bases stayed unmatched. Germline V lookup: CDR1 SGHAT, CDR2 FQNNGV. The CDR3 nucleotides read TGTGCCAGCAGCTTAGCGCGACAGGGGGCGAAAGAGACCCAGTACTTC. It is translated as CASSLARQGAKETQYF. Together with reference TRBV11-2 and TRBJ2-5, the CDR3 gives the full variable domain: EAGVAQSPRYKIIEKRQSVAFWCNPISGHATLYWYQQILGQGPKLLIQFQNNGVVDDSQLPKDRFSAERLKGVDSTLKIQPAKLEDSAVYLCASSLARQGAKETQYFGPGTRLLVL.

The V call is TRBV10-3, the J call TRBJ2-5; unclear D gene. Matching the DNA end better, TRBJ2-7 makes the J call doubtful. Germline V gives CDR1 ENHRY, CDR2 SYGVKD. The CDR3 contains 13 residues. The CDR3 DNA reads as TGTGCCATCAGTGTTCAGGTCTCCTACGAGCAGTACTTC. Its protein is CAISVQVSYEQYF.

This clone turned up a few times. V gene TRBV21-1 combines with J gene TRBJ2-5; TRBD1, the D gene given by the table, was not confirmed from the DNA. TRBV21-1 is classified as a pseudogene. The CDR3 has 13 amino acids. This CDR3 reads CASSKRGWETQYF. The CDR3 DNA sequence: TGTGCCAGCAGCAAAAGGGGTTGGGAGACCCAGTACTTC.

This clone was observed a handful of times. This chain uses TRBV19 with TRBJ2-7; weak D call: TRBD2 (6 bases). V was clipped by 5 bases and J by 4 bases, with 15 bases between them. The V gene's germline CDR1 is LNHDA and CDR2 SQIVND (reference sequence). CDR3 length equals 14 residues. DNA of the CDR3: TGTGCCAGTAGTCTCGGCGCGGGGACTTACGAGCAGTACTTC. The encoded protein is CASSLGAGTYEQYF.

The rearrangement uses TRBV18 and TRBJ1-2, with D possibly being TRBD1 (6 bases). There are 16 residues in the CDR3. Trimming cost V 1 base and J 2 bases, with 14 bases left between them. CDR1 KGHSH and CDR2 LQKENI come from the germline V gene. CDR3 protein: CASSPRATGSNYGYTF. CDR3 nucleotides: TGTGCCAGCTCACCACGGGCCACAGGGAGCAACTATGGCTACACCTTC.

Within the sample, this clone is medium-sized. The V and J genes are TRBV4-1 and TRBJ2-7; D is perhaps TRBD2 (5 bases). Per the germline V gene, CDR1 is MGHRA and CDR2 is YSYEKL. CDR3 length: 17 residues. Trimming took off 0 bases at V and 3 bases at J, with 18 bases between the two ends. The CDR3 bases are TGCGCCAGCAGCCAAGATTTCCCCCGGACTTTGGACTACGAGCAGTACTTC. Protein product: CASSQDFPRTLDYEQYF.

The chain is built from TRBV18 and TRBJ1-4, with D possibly matching TRBD1 (5 bases). CDR1 is KGHSH and CDR2 is LQKENI in the germline V gene. The CDR3 is 18 amino acids. Trimming pared 0 bases from V and 5 bases from J, leaving 19 bases between. CDR3 loop: CASSPPRGNGPNNEKLFF. CDR3 sequence (DNA): TGTGCCAGCTCACCACCACGGGGCAACGGCCCGAACAATGAAAAACTGTTTTTT.

The chain's CDR3 is CASSRGQGPTEAFF. In DNA, the CDR3 is TGCGCCAGCAGCCGGGGACAGGGGCCCACTGAAGCTTTCTTT. The J gene is TRBJ1-1, the V gene TRBV4-1; 10 positions agree with TRBD1. The J segment lost 4 bases and the V segment lost 4 bases, leaving 3 bases of the junction unmatched. CDR1 is MGHRA, CDR2 YSYEKL, per germline. The CDR3 contains 14 residues.

This clone rates as medium-sized. The V gene is TRBV5-1, the J gene TRBJ2-1, with no clear D. Germline V CDR1 and CDR2: SGHRS, YFSETQ. Trimming removed 2 bases at V and 0 bases at J, with 15 bases between. This CDR3 has 17 amino acids. The CDR3 DNA reads as TGCGCCAGCAGCTTCGCGATGGGATTGCGCTCCTACAATGAGCAGTTCTTC. This encodes CASSFAMGLRSYNEQFF.

The sample holds a few counts of this clone. The chain is built from TRBV19 and TRBJ1-6; D possibly corresponds to TRBD1 (6 bases). This CDR3 spans 15 amino acids. The V and J ends lost 5 bases and 4 bases respectively, with 12 bases between them. CDR1 is LNHDA and CDR2 is SQIVND in the germline V gene (reference sequence). Written as DNA, the CDR3 is TGTGCCAGTAGTTTCCGGGGGCCGTATAATTCACCCCTCCACTTT. Translation: CASSFRGPYNSPLHF.

The chain carries TRBV11-3 and TRBJ1-2; D uncertain. The V end lost 6 bases, the J end lost 5 bases, and 16 bases lay between the germline ends. This CDR3 spans 14 amino acids. In germline, CDR1 is SGHNT, CDR2 YENEEA. The CDR3, as DNA: TGTGCCAGCAGACCTGATTACAGCGAGTATGGCTACACCTTC. It encodes CASRPDYSEYGYTF.

V gene TRBV11-1 combines with J gene TRBJ2-7; D perhaps matches TRBD2 (6 bases). Trimming cost V 5 bases and J 6 bases, with 17 bases left between them. Germline lookup yields CDR1 SGHAT and CDR2 FQDESV (reference sequence). This CDR3 spans 14 amino acids. The CDR3, as DNA: TGTGCCAGCAGCCAACACCGGGACTCTGGCGAGCAGTACTTC. Translating it yields CASSQHRDSGEQYF.

By share, this clone ranks as medium-sized. The V call is TRBV30, the J call TRBJ2-3; TRBD1 matches at 11 bases. The CDR3 totals 16 residues. Per germline, CDR1 GTSNPN and CDR2 SVGIG (reference sequence). Trimming took 4 bases from V and 5 from J; bases not matched to a gene: 11. CDR3: CAWKSYGTGGLDTQYF. DNA of the CDR3: TGTGCCTGGAAGAGTTACGGGACAGGGGGATTAGATACGCAGTATTTT.

This clone was counted only a few times. The chain is built from TRBV29-1 and TRBJ1-1; TRBD1 might be the D (5 bases). The germline V gene has CDR1 SQVTM and CDR2 ANQGSEA. The V and J ends lost 5 bases and 5 bases respectively, with 18 bases between them. This CDR3 region has 14 residues. CDR3 sequence reads: CSVSVLHRGTEAFF. The CDR3 DNA is TGCAGCGTTTCGGTCTTACACCGGGGGACTGAAGCTTTCTTT.

This clone was counted between two and nine times. The rearrangement links TRBV18 to TRBJ2-6; D may be TRBD1 (6 bases). Trimming stripped 0 bases from V and 2 bases from J, with 11 bases between. The CDR3 consists of 17 residues. Germline V gene data show CDR1 as KGHSH and CDR2 as LQKENI. CDR3 nucleotide sequence: TGTGCCAGCTCACCACCTGAGGGGGTCACTGGGGCCAACGTCCTGACTTTC. Amino acids: CASSPPEGVTGANVLTF.

This clone was counted a few times. The V gene is TRBV4-2, the J gene TRBJ2-1; D perhaps matches TRBD2 (5 bases). Germline values: CDR1 LGHNA, CDR2 YNFKEQ. V shed 0 bases and J shed 3 bases, with 6 bases lying between them. CDR3 length equals 14 residues. The CDR3 is CASSQDGGYNEQFF. The CDR3 DNA sequence: TGTGCCAGCAGCCAAGATGGAGGCTACAATGAGCAGTTCTTC.

This clone showed up just a few times. The chain carries TRBV5-1 and TRBJ1-6, with a possible D match to TRBD1 (5 bases). Trimming pared 4 bases from V and 0 bases from J, leaving 11 bases between. This CDR3 region has 16 residues. From germline, CDR1 is SGHRS and CDR2 YFSETQ. The CDR3 DNA sequence: TGCGCCAGCAGCCAGGGACGGAGCTCCTATAATTCACCCCTCCACTTT. This sequence encodes CASSQGRSSYNSPLHF.

This clone has only a few counts. The CDR3 DNA reads TGTGCCAGCAACTGGGGGGGGGCCCGCTACGAGCAGTACTTC. Its protein is CASNWGGARYEQYF. The chain combines TRBV5-5 with TRBJ2-7; possibly TRBD2 for D (7 bases). There are 14 residues in the CDR3. The germline V gene has CDR1 SGHKS and CDR2 YYEKEE (reference sequence). With 6 bases removed from V and 3 bases from J, the gap between germline ends came to 16 bases.

This clone has more than one count but fewer than ten. The chain couples TRBV18 to TRBJ1-1, with 7 bases lining up with TRBD1. Germline CDR1 is KGHSH and CDR2 is LQKENI. This CDR3 has 14 residues. The J segment lost 4 bases and the V segment lost 2 bases, leaving 4 bases of the junction unmatched. The CDR3: CASSPATGPTEAFF. CDR3 sequence (DNA): TGTGCCAGCTCACCAGCGACAGGGCCCACTGAAGCTTTCTTT. Using reference TRBV18 and TRBJ1-1 for the parts outside the CDR3, the full variable domain is NAGVMQNPRHLVRRRGQEARLRCSPMKGHSHVYWYRQLPEEGLKFMVYLQKENIIDESGMPKERFSAEFPKEGPSILRIQQVVRGDSAAYFCASSPATGPTEAFFGQGTRLTVV.

The V and J genes are TRBV6-6 and TRBJ1-1, with D tentatively TRBD1 (6 bases). This CDR3 is 14 amino acids long. Germline CDR1 MNHNY, CDR2 SVGAGI (reference sequence). Deletions cut 0 bases from V and 2 bases from J, with 7 bases between. CDR3 in amino acids: CASSYSGHNTEAFF. The CDR3 nucleotides read TGTGCCAGCAGTTACTCGGGACACAACACTGAAGCTTTCTTT.

This clone is categorized as medium-sized. The chain joins TRBV10-3 to TRBJ2-7; 7 bases agree with TRBD2. Looked up from germline, CDR1 is ENHRY and CDR2 is SYGVKD. The CDR3 loop spans 14 amino acids. V was pared by 1 base and J by 2 bases, with 2 bases of the junction left unmatched. CDR3 nucleotide sequence: TGTGCCATCAGTGAGTGGAGCGGGGCCTACGAGCAGTACTTC. Residues: CAISEWSGAYEQYF.

By frequency in the sample, this clone is medium-sized. The CDR3 loop is CASSVEGTNEKLFF. CDR3 nucleotide sequence: TGTGCCAGCAGCGTAGAGGGAACTAATGAAAAACTGTTTTTT. V and J are TRBV9 and TRBJ1-4; D is ambiguous. This CDR3 is 14 amino acids long. V was cut by 0 bases and J by 1 base, with 4 bases left in between. Germline CDR1 reads SGDLS; CDR2 reads YYNGEE.

This clone appeared a few times. The rearrangement joins TRBV7-2 to TRBJ2-1; TRBD1 might be the D (5 bases). The CDR3 is made up of 17 amino acids. The V and J ends lost 1 base and 5 bases respectively, with 18 bases between them. CDR1 and CDR2 from the germline V gene are SGHTA and FQGNSA. The CDR3 DNA sequence: TGTGCCAGCAGCTTAGTTCGAAGTCAGGGAAGGAACAATGAGCAGTTCTTC. It encodes CASSLVRSQGRNNEQFF.

This clone was counted between two and nine times. V and J are TRBV5-1 and TRBJ2-3, with 9 bases fitting TRBD2. V lost 1 base, J lost 3 bases, and 3 bases stayed unmatched. Germline V lookup: CDR1 SGHRS, CDR2 YFSETQ. This CDR3 spans 15 amino acids. This CDR3 is CASSLRAGGTDTQYF. The CDR3 DNA follows: TGCGCCAGCAGCTTGAGGGCGGGGGGGACAGATACGCAGTATTTT.